The present TCR beta chain was sequenced within a study of cytomegalovirus exposure and HLA in healthy donors. The germline V gene encodes CDR1 MGHRA and CDR2 YSYEKL. With 7 bases removed from V and 1 base from J, the gap between germline ends came to 15 bases. This CDR3 contains 15 residues. PCR amplification relied on 60 Vbeta primers (plus 13 Jbeta primers). Here immunoSEQ multiplex PCR was the method, and the copy in TCRdb shows in-frame clones only, minus some. This table holds 100,000 to 150,000 clones, approximately 78% found once. This TCR was recovered from a man aged 25-45 years in good health and CMV-seropositive. The source material was PBMCs. V gene TRBV4-1 combines with J gene TRBJ2-3; weak D call: TRBD1 (5 bases). The DNA for the CDR3 is TGCGCCAGCACCACCTCACCAGGGCGCACAGATACGCAGTATTTT. It yields the protein CASTTSPGRTDTQYF.